Below are 9 T cell receptor beta chains sequenced from a single sample in a study of CD8+ T cells in alopecia areata. As the sequencing template, cDNA was produced by extracting RNA and reverse transcribing it. Assay used: immunoSEQ multiplex PCR; TCRdb lists only in-frame clones, some missing. The sample shows some 170,000 clones, less than 75% of them seen only once. Specimen: CD8+ T cells sorted from blood, collected at week 0. The receptors derive from a human donor with alopecia areata.

CDR3 region: CASSQLLDSANSPLHF. In DNA form, the CDR3 reads TGCGCCAGCAGCCAACTCCTGGACTCGGCAAATTCACCCCTCCACTTT. J is TRBJ1-6 and V is TRBV4-1, with D hard to call. V lost 2 bases, J lost 7 bases, and 15 bases lay in between. The length of the CDR3 is 16 residues. In germline, CDR1 is MGHRA, CDR2 YSYEKL.

In regard to this clone: The sample has other DNA sequences that encode this CDR3 too. V and J are TRBV28 and TRBJ1-5; D uncertain. The V and J ends lost 2 bases and 4 bases respectively, with 6 bases between them. The germline CDR1 and CDR2 sequences are MDHEN and SYDVKM. The CDR3 is 13 residues long. Written as DNA, the CDR3 is TGTGCCAGCAGTTTAGGACCTAATCAGCCCCAGCATTTT. Amino acid sequence: CASSLGPNQPQHF.

J is TRBJ1-5 and V is TRBV19, with unresolved D. Germline V CDR1 and CDR2: LNHDA, SQIVND (reference sequence). There are 13 residues in the CDR3. V was clipped by 5 bases and J by 6 bases, with 11 bases between them. DNA of the CDR3: TGTGCCAGTAGTTCCCCCCCGGGTCAGCCCCAGCATTTT. Protein: CASSSPPGQPQHF.

The chain employs TRBV10-3 and TRBJ1-5, with D possibly matching TRBD1 (5 bases). The CDR3 contains 17 residues. V lost 0 bases and J lost 3, with 15 bases in between. CDR1 ENHRY and CDR2 SYGVKD come from the germline V gene. The CDR3: CAISESRRDGSNQPQHF. CDR3 DNA: TGTGCCATCAGTGAGTCCCGCCGGGACGGATCCAATCAGCCCCAGCATTTT.

The J gene is TRBJ2-7, the V gene TRBV13, with TRBD2 matching 7 bases. The CDR3 runs to 12 residues. Trimming removed 5 bases from V and 7 bases from J; junction bases left unmatched: 5. The germline V gene encodes CDR1 PRHDT and CDR2 FYEKMQ (reference sequence). The CDR3 is CASSQAGWEQYF. CDR3 DNA sequence: TGTGCCAGCAGCCAAGCGGGGTGGGAGCAGTACTTC.

The rearrangement joins TRBV2 to TRBJ1-2, with TRBD1 as a possible D gene (6 bases). V shed 2 bases and J shed 0 bases, with 10 bases lying between them. Germline lookup yields CDR1 SNHLY and CDR2 FYNNEI. There are 15 residues in the CDR3. The DNA for the CDR3 is TGTGCCAGCAGTGAATTGGCAGGGGCTAACTATGGCTACACCTTC. Its protein product is CASSELAGANYGYTF.

This clone appeared a few times. The V and J genes are TRBV13 and TRBJ2-1; TRBD1 agrees at 7 bases. The germline gives CDR1 PRHDT, CDR2 FYEKMQ (reference sequence). V lost 7 bases, J lost 2 bases, and 2 bases stayed unmatched. There are 13 residues in the CDR3. The CDR3 DNA is TGTGCCAGCACGGGACAGACCTACAATGAGCAGTTCTTC. Translation: CASTGQTYNEQFF.

In this sample, this clone turned up once. The chain joins TRBV4-2 to TRBJ2-3; D is unresolved. Germline V CDR1 and CDR2: LGHNA, YNFKEQ. This CDR3 comprises 14 residues. V was trimmed by 0 bases and J by 5 bases, leaving 9 bases between them. The CDR3 protein is CASSQDKVGDTQYF. The CDR3 DNA reads TGTGCCAGCAGCCAAGACAAGGTGGGAGATACGCAGTATTTT.

The V gene is TRBV2, the J gene TRBJ1-1; D unclear. Germline V gene data show CDR1 as SNHLY and CDR2 as FYNNEI. V was clipped by 3 bases and J by 1 base, with 6 bases between them. CDR3 length equals 13 residues. This CDR3 is CASSDLGNTEAFF. DNA for the CDR3: TGTGCCAGCAGTGATTTGGGGAACACTGAAGCTTTCTTT.